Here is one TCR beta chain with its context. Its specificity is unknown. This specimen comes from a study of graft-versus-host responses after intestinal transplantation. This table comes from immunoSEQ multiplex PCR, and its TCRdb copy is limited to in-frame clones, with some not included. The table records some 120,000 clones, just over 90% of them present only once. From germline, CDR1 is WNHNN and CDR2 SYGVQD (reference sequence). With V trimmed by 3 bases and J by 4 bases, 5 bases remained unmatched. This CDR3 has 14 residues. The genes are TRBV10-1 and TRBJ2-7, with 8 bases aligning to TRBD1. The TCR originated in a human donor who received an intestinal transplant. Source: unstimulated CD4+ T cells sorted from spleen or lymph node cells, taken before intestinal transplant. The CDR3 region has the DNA TGCGCCAGCAGTGAAACCGGGACAGGTTACGAGCAGTACTTC. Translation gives CASSETGTGYEQYF.